The source of this T cell receptor beta chain is a study of PD-L1 blockade in urothelial cancer. Spike-ins of synthetic TCR analog templates went into each PCR. Sequenced by immunoSEQ multiplex PCR; TCRdb stores in-frame clones only, minus some. Of tens of thousands of clones in the sample, roughly 87% were seen once. The sample here was PBMCs, taken around atezolizumab (anti-PD-L1) treatment. The sequence was collected from a woman between 65 and 79 years old with urothelial cancer.

The CDR3 sequence: CATSRDRARGHEQYF. CDR3 sequence (DNA): TGTGCCACCAGCAGAGATCGGGCCAGGGGCCACGAGCAGTACTTC. The gene calls are TRBV15 and TRBJ2-7; TRBD1 might be the D (6 bases). CDR3 length: 15 amino acids. V lost 0 bases and J lost 5, with 14 bases in between. Per germline, CDR1 LNHNV and CDR2 YYDKDF (reference sequence).